The 12 T cell receptor beta chains below come from one sample, sequenced in a study of blood T cell repertoires in COVID-19. Only in-frame clones appear in the TCRdb table, and some are missing; sequencing was by immunoSEQ multiplex PCR. The data show a few hundred thousand clones, just over 85% seen once. Sequenced material: peripheral blood. These receptors were taken from a woman under 40 with active or convalescent COVID-19.

This sequence joins TRBV5-4 and TRBJ1-2; 10 bases are a match to TRBD1. In germline, CDR1 is SGHNT, CDR2 YYREEE (reference sequence). V trimming: 0 bases; J trimming: 7 bases; junction bases outside the gene matches: 3. This CDR3 spans 14 amino acids. The CDR3 here is CASSLGQGATGYTF. CDR3 DNA sequence: TGTGCCAGCAGCTTGGGACAGGGGGCGACTGGCTACACCTTC.

This chain joins TRBV6-2 or TRBV6-3 and TRBJ2-7; TRBD2 matches at 10 bases. This CDR3 is built from 16 residues. Trimming removed 5 bases from V and 2 bases from J; junction bases left unmatched: 9. Germline CDR1 and CDR2: MNHEY and SVGEGT. CDR3 DNA: TGTGCCAGCAGTCCCTTAGCGGGGGGCGGCCCCTACGAGCAGTACTTC. Encoded protein: CASSPLAGGGPYEQYF.

V usage is TRBV13 and J usage is TRBJ2-1, with D possibly being TRBD1 (5 bases). CDR1 is PRHDT, CDR2 FYEKMQ, per germline (reference sequence). The CDR3 covers 15 residues. Trimming pared 5 bases from V and 5 bases from J, leaving 16 bases between. The CDR3 coding sequence is TGTGCCAGCAGCCCCTGGGTAGGGGCCCACAATGAGCAGTTCTTC. It specifies CASSPWVGAHNEQFF.

The chain has TRBV6-6 and TRBJ1-4, with D possibly matching TRBD1 (5 bases). V was shortened by 2 bases and J by 8 bases, with 12 bases between the two germline ends. CDR1 is MNHNY, CDR2 SVGAGI, per germline (reference sequence). CDR3 length equals 14 residues. CDR3 region: CASSYRGMGEKLFF. CDR3 DNA sequence: TGTGCCAGCAGTTACAGGGGAATGGGGGAAAAACTGTTTTTT.

The chain joins TRBV5-1 to TRBJ2-3; maybe TRBD2 (5 bases). V dropped 3 bases and J dropped 0 bases, with 11 bases sitting between them. This CDR3 is built from 15 residues. The germline V gene has CDR1 SGHRS and CDR2 YFSETQ. The CDR3 here is CASSSTRVSTDTQYF. DNA for the CDR3: TGCGCCAGCAGCTCCACGAGGGTCAGCACAGATACGCAGTATTTT.

The V and J genes are TRBV7-9 and TRBJ1-1; maybe TRBD1 (6 bases). Per germline, CDR1 SEHNR and CDR2 FQNEAQ (reference sequence). CDR3 length: 12 amino acids. V gave up 3 bases and J gave up 4 bases, with 6 bases separating them. CDR3 amino acids: CASSLGATEAFF. The CDR3 DNA follows: TGTGCCAGCAGCTTGGGGGCCACTGAAGCTTTCTTT.

The rearrangement joins TRBV11-1 to TRBJ2-7; D might be TRBD2 (6 bases). The CDR3 runs 13 residues. Germline V gene sequence: CDR1 SGHAT, CDR2 FQDESV (reference sequence). Trimming removed 5 bases from V and 3 bases from J, with 11 bases in between. The CDR3 protein is CASSLQGLYEQYF. The CDR3 nucleotides are TGTGCCAGCAGCCTTCAGGGACTCTACGAGCAGTACTTC.

The chain uses TRBV6-5 and TRBJ1-2; D gene uncertain. V lost 3 bases to trimming and J lost 2 bases, with 13 bases between them. The CDR3 loop spans 15 amino acids. Germline assignment: CDR1 MNHEY and CDR2 SVGAGI. DNA for the CDR3: TGTGCCAGCAGTTATACAGAGAGACAAAACTATGGCTACACCTTC. It translates to CASSYTERQNYGYTF.

This chain joins TRBV19 and TRBJ1-5; 9 bases match TRBD1. J lost 6 bases, V lost 3 bases, and 6 bases had no gene match. There are 15 residues in the CDR3. CDR1 is LNHDA, CDR2 SQIVND, per germline (reference sequence). The CDR3 coding sequence is TGTGCCAGTAGTATCCCGGGACAGGGAGGTCAGCCCCAGCATTTT. As protein: CASSIPGQGGQPQHF.

V gene TRBV27 combines with J gene TRBJ2-7; 8 bases align to TRBD1. CDR3 length: 13 amino acids. The V gene end was trimmed by 10 bases and the J gene end by 2 bases; junction bases not matched to a gene: 7. Looked up from germline, CDR1 is MNHEY and CDR2 is SMNVEV (reference sequence). Here the CDR3 reads CATSGTGTYEQYF. The CDR3 DNA is TGTGCCACCTCCGGGACAGGAACCTACGAGCAGTACTTC.

The chain recombines TRBV29-1 with TRBJ2-5; 7 bases are shared with TRBD1. The CDR3 spans 13 residues. Germline V lookup: CDR1 SQVTM, CDR2 ANQGSEA. V shed 4 bases, J shed 4 bases, and the junction held 6 bases outside the gene matches. The CDR3 here is CSVVATGTETQYF. CDR3 bases: TGCAGCGTTGTGGCGACAGGGACAGAGACCCAGTACTTC.

The chain employs TRBV21-1 and TRBJ2-5; TRBD2, the table's D call, lacks a check against the DNA. TRBV21-1 is marked as a pseudogene. The CDR3 totals 16 residues. CDR3 coding DNA: TGTGCCAGCACCTCCATACCAACTGAGTACCAAGAGACCCAGTACTTC. Its translation: CASTSIPTEYQETQYF.